The rows below give T cell receptor beta chains drawn from one sample of a study of cytomegalovirus exposure and HLA in healthy donors. Some clones are missing from TCRdb's copy, which holds only in-frame ones; the method was immunoSEQ multiplex PCR. The repertoire consists of about 160,000 clones, with nearly 80% occurring once and the leading ten covering about 9.5%. The specimen was PBMCs. Source of these receptors: a young man in good health and CMV-seropositive. Both conserved end residues are part of each CDR3. A D gene is named only where the DNA matches it firmly. Clone size is given for some rows only: seen once, a few or many times, or a class if the clone is expanded.

TRBJ2-2 | TRBV5-4 | few | 15 | NA | TGTGCCAGCAGCGCCGTATCGGGAAACACCGGGGAGCTGTTTTTT | CASSAVSGNTGELFF
TRBJ2-7 | TRBV6-1 | NA | 15 | TRBD1 | TGTGCCAGCAGCTGGGACAGGGGGAGCTCCTACGAGCAGTACTTC | CASSWDRGSSYEQYF
TRBJ1-2 | TRBV5-8 | NA | 15 | NA | TGTGCCAGCAGCTTGGTTGAGGCGCCGGCTTCTGACTACACCTTC | CASSLVEAPASDYTF
TRBJ1-5 | TRBV4-3 | NA | 15 | NA | TGCGCCAGCAGCCAAGATAGCAGGGTTAATCAGCCCCAGCATTTT | CASSQDSRVNQPQHF
TRBJ2-2 | TRBV9 | once | 16 | TRBD2 | TGTGCCAGCAGCCCCTATGGGGGGGAGAACACCGGGGAGCTGTTTTTT | CASSPYGGENTGELFF
TRBJ1-3 | TRBV7-9 | NA | 15 | NA | TGTGCCAGCAGCTTAGACGGGATCTCTGGAAACACCATATATTTT | CASSLDGISGNTIYF
TRBJ2-1 | TRBV7-9 | NA | 15 | NA | TGTGCCAGCAGCCCACGACAGGTCCTGAACAATGAGCAGTTCTTC | CASSPRQVLNNEQFF
TRBJ2-3 | TRBV2 | NA | 19 | TRBD2 | TGTGCCAGCAGCCAACAGGCTAGCGGGGGGCCTGCTAGCACAGATACGCAGTATTTT | CASSQQASGGPASTDTQYF
TRBJ2-1 | TRBV11-3 | NA | 14 | TRBD1 | TGTGCCAGCAGCGACAGGGGGATGAACAATGAGCAGTTCTTC | CASSDRGMNNEQFF
TRBJ2-5 | TRBV11-2 | once | 15 | NA | TGTGCCAGCAGCTTACAGTTTGCGGATCAAGAGACCCAGTACTTC | CASSLQFADQETQYF
TRBJ2-7 | TRBV5-4 | NA | 19 | TRBD1 | TGTGCCAGCAGCTTTTGGGACAGGGGGCGCGGCTGGCAGCCCTACGAGCAGTACTTC | CASSFWDRGRGWQPYEQYF
TRBJ2-7 | TRBV6-6 | NA | 16 | TRBD1 | TGTGCCAGCAGTTCTAGCACCGGGACAGGTAACTACGAGCAGTACTTC | CASSSSTGTGNYEQYF
TRBJ1-4 | TRBV19 | NA | 14 | NA | TGTGCCAGTAGTATACAGGGGTCTAATGAAAAACTGTTTTTT | CASSIQGSNEKLFF
TRBJ2-7 | TRBV9 | NA | 14 | NA | TGTGCCAGCAGCGGCGGACTTAGCTCCTACGAGCAGTACTTC | CASSGGLSSYEQYF
TRBJ1-5 | TRBV6-1 | once | 15 | NA | TGTGCCAGCAGTGTGGACTCTCCTAGCAATCAGCCCCAGCATTTT | CASSVDSPSNQPQHF
TRBJ1-1 | TRBV4-2 | NA | 15 | NA | TGTGCCAGCAGCCAAGGTAACGGGTGGAACACTGAAGCTTTCTTT | CASSQGNGWNTEAFF
TRBJ2-7 | TRBV29-1 | NA | 13 | NA | TGCAGCGTTGAAGGTCGGGGTCCATACGAGCAGTACTTC | CSVEGRGPYEQYF
TRBJ1-3 | TRBV5-1 | NA | 12 | TRBD1 | TGCGCCAGCAGCCCTGGACAGGGCTACATATATTTT | CASSPGQGYIYF
TRBJ2-7 | TRBV25-1 | NA | 15 | TRBD2 | TGTGCCGGCAGTGAATATGGCGGGAGAAGGGACGAGCAGTACTTC | CAGSEYGGRRDEQYF
TRBJ2-3 | TRBV9 | NA | 16 | TRBD2 | TGTGCCAGCAGCGTAGCTAGTCAGGGAGGGTCAGATACGCAGTATTTT | CASSVASQGGSDTQYF
TRBJ2-1 | TRBV29-1 | NA | 15 | TRBD2 | TGCAGCCCTAGAACTTGGGGGGAGGGGAACAATGAGCAGTTCTTC | CSPRTWGEGNNEQFF
TRBJ2-2 | TRBV6-4 | NA | 16 | NA | TGTGCCAGCAGTGCAGAGGCGGGGACGAACACCGGGGAGCTGTTTTTT | CASSAEAGTNTGELFF
TRBJ1-1 | TRBV5-1 | few | 15 | TRBD1 | TGCGCCAGCAGCCTTAGGGCAGGGGGCCACACTGAAGCTTTCTTT | CASSLRAGGHTEAFF
TRBJ1-6 | TRBV7-6 | NA | 17 | TRBD1 | TGTGCCAGCAGCTTAGGTCTTAGAGGACAGGGGTTTTCACCCCTCCACTTT | CASSLGLRGQGFSPLHF
TRBJ1-1 | TRBV4-1 | NA | 15 | NA | TGCGCCAGCAGCTTCGGAGGGGGGGGAGGTGGTGAAGCTTTCTTT | CASSFGGGGGGEAFF
TRBJ2-1 | TRBV6-5 | NA | 14 | TRBD2 | TGTGCCACCGCGACTAGCGGGAGAGGCAATGAGCAGTTCTTC | CATATSGRGNEQFF
TRBJ2-2 | TRBV7-8 | NA | 16 | NA | TGTGCCAGCAGCTTCTCGGTGGGAGGGAACACCGGGGAGCTGTTTTTT | CASSFSVGGNTGELFF